This passage covers 23 T cell receptor beta chains from one sample sequenced in a study of CXCR3-negative and CXCR3-positive naive CD8 T cells. UMI-labeled TRB cDNA libraries were prepared by 5' RACE. TCRdb reanalyzed the 5' RACE reads and collapses them to one entry per CDR3 protein, without DNA. The listing records about 53,000 distinct CDR3 sequences. The sequenced material came from naive CXCR3- CD8+ T cells from blood. Subset denoted: CD45RO-CCR7+CD27+CD95- naive CD8+ T cells lacking CXCR3 (TNR3-). The receptors shown here come from a human donor in good health. Some clones in this sample may be carry-over from other donors' samples.

The CDR3 loop is CASSWVQETQYF. The genes are TRBV7-9 and TRBJ2-5. The CDR3 is 12 amino acids. Germline V CDR1 and CDR2: SEHNR, FQNEAQ (reference sequence).

The J gene is TRBJ2-3, the V gene TRBV5-6. This CDR3 has 15 residues. Germline V gene lookup returns CDR1 SGHDT and CDR2 YYEEEE. The CDR3 loop is CASSLEVGFQDTQYF.

CDR3 protein: CASSLNPPGKYEQYF. V usage is TRBV4-3 and J usage is TRBJ2-7; absent DNA, TCRdb's TRBD1 call cannot be checked. This CDR3 is 15 amino acids long. Looked up from germline, CDR1 is LGHNA and CDR2 is YSLEER.

The chain combines TRBV7-9 with TRBJ2-5. The CDR3 loop spans 13 amino acids. Germline V gives CDR1 SEHNR, CDR2 FQNEAQ (reference sequence). The CDR3 region is CASSLEGMETQYF.

The V and J genes are TRBV5-1 and TRBJ2-2; the D call from TCRdb, TRBD2, cannot be confirmed without DNA. Germline-derived CDR1 and CDR2 are SGHRS and YFSETQ. The CDR3 runs 15 residues. CDR3: CASSLWPSNTGELFF.

The V and J genes are TRBV7-7 and TRBJ2-1; TCRdb proposes TRBD2, but this gene call is untestable without DNA. This CDR3 is built from 18 residues. The germline V gene has CDR1 SSHAT and CDR2 FNYEAQ (reference sequence). CDR3 sequence: CASSLFPTSGGAGNEQFF.

The genes are TRBV30 and TRBJ1-1. Germline V lookup: CDR1 GTSNPN, CDR2 SVGIG (reference sequence). CDR3 length equals 13 residues. The CDR3: CAWSEMVNTEAFF.

The rearrangement uses TRBV29-1 and TRBJ2-7; TCRdb's assignment of TRBD1 cannot be checked, as there is no DNA. This CDR3 spans 13 amino acids. Germline CDR1 is SQVTM and CDR2 is ANQGSEA. The CDR3 loop reads CSVWTGDPSEQYF.

The chain employs TRBV12-3 or TRBV12-4 and TRBJ1-5. This CDR3 has 16 amino acids. The CDR3 is CASSFGEAVSNQPQHF.

The rearrangement links TRBV4-3 to TRBJ2-1; as DNA is missing, the TRBD2 call by TCRdb cannot be tested. The CDR3 contains 18 residues. Germline-derived CDR1 and CDR2 are LGHNA and YSLEER. The CDR3 is CASSHAPRPSGGADEQFF.

V usage is TRBV6-2 or TRBV6-3 and J usage is TRBJ2-5. This CDR3 has 15 residues. Germline assignment: CDR1 MNHEY and CDR2 SVGEGT. The CDR3 protein is CASSYFFRSQETQYF.

The V and J genes are TRBV7-6 and TRBJ2-7; with no DNA, the TCRdb D assignment of TRBD2 cannot be verified. CDR1 is SGHVS, CDR2 FNYEAQ, per germline. The CDR3 has 15 residues. The CDR3: CASSRPRAGLEEQYF.

The V gene is TRBV6-5, the J gene TRBJ2-4; absent DNA, TCRdb's TRBD1 call cannot be checked. CDR1 MNHEY and CDR2 SVGAGI come from the germline V gene. The CDR3 totals 13 residues. CDR3 amino acids: CASSDRVWNIQYF.

The chain joins TRBV7-2 to TRBJ2-7. The CDR3 is 15 residues long. In germline, CDR1 is SGHTA, CDR2 FQGNSA. The CDR3: CASSLDTEFIYEQYF.

The chain is built from TRBV7-3 and TRBJ2-5; TCRdb's D call of TRBD2 is untestable without DNA. This CDR3 is 13 amino acids long. CDR1 and CDR2 from the germline V gene are SGHTA and FQGTGA. The CDR3 protein is CASSLRLGETQYF.

The chain couples TRBV15 to TRBJ1-1; checking the TCRdb D call of TRBD1 is not possible without DNA. The germline V gene encodes CDR1 LNHNV and CDR2 YYDKDF (reference sequence). This CDR3 spans 16 amino acids. The CDR3 sequence: CATSRGERLPGTEAFF.

The CDR3 spells CSVEKVTGELFF. The genes are TRBV29-1 and TRBJ2-2. The CDR3 contains 12 residues. Germline CDR1 is SQVTM and CDR2 is ANQGSEA.

The rearrangement uses TRBV7-9 and TRBJ2-1. The CDR3 loop spans 15 amino acids. Per the germline V gene, CDR1 is SEHNR and CDR2 is FQNEAQ (reference sequence). CDR3 loop: CASSLAGVSYNEQFF.

The V and J genes are TRBV11-3 and TRBJ2-3; TCRdb calls TRBD2, which cannot be checked without DNA. The CDR3 has 16 amino acids. Germline CDR1 SGHNT, CDR2 YENEEA. CDR3: CASSLVAGDPTDTQYF.

The V and J genes are TRBV5-1 and TRBJ2-5; the D gene TCRdb calls, TRBD1, cannot be checked with no DNA. Germline-derived CDR1 and CDR2 are SGHRS and YFSETQ. The CDR3 consists of 17 residues. This CDR3 reads CASSPFPGGEYQETQYF.

The genes are TRBV4-1 and TRBJ2-7; TCRdb's D call of TRBD1 is untestable without DNA. The germline gives CDR1 MGHRA, CDR2 YSYEKL. This CDR3 spans 15 amino acids. This CDR3 reads CASSQFGQVRLEQYF.

V usage is TRBV7-9 and J usage is TRBJ1-1. The CDR3 spans 13 residues. CDR1 and CDR2 from the germline V gene are SEHNR and FQNEAQ (reference sequence). CDR3 in amino acids: CASSSTGGLEAFF.

CDR3: CASSRRLAGAEETQYF. The chain recombines TRBV7-2 with TRBJ2-5; as DNA is missing, the TRBD1 call by TCRdb cannot be tested. The CDR3 has 16 residues. Germline V gene data show CDR1 as SGHTA and CDR2 as FQGNSA.